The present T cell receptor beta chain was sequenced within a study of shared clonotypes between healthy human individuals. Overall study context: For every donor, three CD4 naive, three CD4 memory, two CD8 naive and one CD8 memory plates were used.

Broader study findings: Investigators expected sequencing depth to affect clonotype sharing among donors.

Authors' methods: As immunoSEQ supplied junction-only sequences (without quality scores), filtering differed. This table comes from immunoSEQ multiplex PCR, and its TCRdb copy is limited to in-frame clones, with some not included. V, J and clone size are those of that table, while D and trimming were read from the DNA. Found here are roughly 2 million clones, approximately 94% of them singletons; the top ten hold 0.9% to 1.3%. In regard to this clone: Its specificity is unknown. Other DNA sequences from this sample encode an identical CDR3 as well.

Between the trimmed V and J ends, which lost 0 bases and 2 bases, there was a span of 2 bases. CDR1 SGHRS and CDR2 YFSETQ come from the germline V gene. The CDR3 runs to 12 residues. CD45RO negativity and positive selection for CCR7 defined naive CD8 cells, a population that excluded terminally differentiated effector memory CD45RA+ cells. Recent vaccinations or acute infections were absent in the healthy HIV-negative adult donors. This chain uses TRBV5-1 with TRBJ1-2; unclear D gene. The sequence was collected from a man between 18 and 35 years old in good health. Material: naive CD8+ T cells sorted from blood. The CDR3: CASSLENYGYTF. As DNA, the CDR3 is TGCGCCAGCAGCTTGGAAAACTATGGCTACACCTTC.